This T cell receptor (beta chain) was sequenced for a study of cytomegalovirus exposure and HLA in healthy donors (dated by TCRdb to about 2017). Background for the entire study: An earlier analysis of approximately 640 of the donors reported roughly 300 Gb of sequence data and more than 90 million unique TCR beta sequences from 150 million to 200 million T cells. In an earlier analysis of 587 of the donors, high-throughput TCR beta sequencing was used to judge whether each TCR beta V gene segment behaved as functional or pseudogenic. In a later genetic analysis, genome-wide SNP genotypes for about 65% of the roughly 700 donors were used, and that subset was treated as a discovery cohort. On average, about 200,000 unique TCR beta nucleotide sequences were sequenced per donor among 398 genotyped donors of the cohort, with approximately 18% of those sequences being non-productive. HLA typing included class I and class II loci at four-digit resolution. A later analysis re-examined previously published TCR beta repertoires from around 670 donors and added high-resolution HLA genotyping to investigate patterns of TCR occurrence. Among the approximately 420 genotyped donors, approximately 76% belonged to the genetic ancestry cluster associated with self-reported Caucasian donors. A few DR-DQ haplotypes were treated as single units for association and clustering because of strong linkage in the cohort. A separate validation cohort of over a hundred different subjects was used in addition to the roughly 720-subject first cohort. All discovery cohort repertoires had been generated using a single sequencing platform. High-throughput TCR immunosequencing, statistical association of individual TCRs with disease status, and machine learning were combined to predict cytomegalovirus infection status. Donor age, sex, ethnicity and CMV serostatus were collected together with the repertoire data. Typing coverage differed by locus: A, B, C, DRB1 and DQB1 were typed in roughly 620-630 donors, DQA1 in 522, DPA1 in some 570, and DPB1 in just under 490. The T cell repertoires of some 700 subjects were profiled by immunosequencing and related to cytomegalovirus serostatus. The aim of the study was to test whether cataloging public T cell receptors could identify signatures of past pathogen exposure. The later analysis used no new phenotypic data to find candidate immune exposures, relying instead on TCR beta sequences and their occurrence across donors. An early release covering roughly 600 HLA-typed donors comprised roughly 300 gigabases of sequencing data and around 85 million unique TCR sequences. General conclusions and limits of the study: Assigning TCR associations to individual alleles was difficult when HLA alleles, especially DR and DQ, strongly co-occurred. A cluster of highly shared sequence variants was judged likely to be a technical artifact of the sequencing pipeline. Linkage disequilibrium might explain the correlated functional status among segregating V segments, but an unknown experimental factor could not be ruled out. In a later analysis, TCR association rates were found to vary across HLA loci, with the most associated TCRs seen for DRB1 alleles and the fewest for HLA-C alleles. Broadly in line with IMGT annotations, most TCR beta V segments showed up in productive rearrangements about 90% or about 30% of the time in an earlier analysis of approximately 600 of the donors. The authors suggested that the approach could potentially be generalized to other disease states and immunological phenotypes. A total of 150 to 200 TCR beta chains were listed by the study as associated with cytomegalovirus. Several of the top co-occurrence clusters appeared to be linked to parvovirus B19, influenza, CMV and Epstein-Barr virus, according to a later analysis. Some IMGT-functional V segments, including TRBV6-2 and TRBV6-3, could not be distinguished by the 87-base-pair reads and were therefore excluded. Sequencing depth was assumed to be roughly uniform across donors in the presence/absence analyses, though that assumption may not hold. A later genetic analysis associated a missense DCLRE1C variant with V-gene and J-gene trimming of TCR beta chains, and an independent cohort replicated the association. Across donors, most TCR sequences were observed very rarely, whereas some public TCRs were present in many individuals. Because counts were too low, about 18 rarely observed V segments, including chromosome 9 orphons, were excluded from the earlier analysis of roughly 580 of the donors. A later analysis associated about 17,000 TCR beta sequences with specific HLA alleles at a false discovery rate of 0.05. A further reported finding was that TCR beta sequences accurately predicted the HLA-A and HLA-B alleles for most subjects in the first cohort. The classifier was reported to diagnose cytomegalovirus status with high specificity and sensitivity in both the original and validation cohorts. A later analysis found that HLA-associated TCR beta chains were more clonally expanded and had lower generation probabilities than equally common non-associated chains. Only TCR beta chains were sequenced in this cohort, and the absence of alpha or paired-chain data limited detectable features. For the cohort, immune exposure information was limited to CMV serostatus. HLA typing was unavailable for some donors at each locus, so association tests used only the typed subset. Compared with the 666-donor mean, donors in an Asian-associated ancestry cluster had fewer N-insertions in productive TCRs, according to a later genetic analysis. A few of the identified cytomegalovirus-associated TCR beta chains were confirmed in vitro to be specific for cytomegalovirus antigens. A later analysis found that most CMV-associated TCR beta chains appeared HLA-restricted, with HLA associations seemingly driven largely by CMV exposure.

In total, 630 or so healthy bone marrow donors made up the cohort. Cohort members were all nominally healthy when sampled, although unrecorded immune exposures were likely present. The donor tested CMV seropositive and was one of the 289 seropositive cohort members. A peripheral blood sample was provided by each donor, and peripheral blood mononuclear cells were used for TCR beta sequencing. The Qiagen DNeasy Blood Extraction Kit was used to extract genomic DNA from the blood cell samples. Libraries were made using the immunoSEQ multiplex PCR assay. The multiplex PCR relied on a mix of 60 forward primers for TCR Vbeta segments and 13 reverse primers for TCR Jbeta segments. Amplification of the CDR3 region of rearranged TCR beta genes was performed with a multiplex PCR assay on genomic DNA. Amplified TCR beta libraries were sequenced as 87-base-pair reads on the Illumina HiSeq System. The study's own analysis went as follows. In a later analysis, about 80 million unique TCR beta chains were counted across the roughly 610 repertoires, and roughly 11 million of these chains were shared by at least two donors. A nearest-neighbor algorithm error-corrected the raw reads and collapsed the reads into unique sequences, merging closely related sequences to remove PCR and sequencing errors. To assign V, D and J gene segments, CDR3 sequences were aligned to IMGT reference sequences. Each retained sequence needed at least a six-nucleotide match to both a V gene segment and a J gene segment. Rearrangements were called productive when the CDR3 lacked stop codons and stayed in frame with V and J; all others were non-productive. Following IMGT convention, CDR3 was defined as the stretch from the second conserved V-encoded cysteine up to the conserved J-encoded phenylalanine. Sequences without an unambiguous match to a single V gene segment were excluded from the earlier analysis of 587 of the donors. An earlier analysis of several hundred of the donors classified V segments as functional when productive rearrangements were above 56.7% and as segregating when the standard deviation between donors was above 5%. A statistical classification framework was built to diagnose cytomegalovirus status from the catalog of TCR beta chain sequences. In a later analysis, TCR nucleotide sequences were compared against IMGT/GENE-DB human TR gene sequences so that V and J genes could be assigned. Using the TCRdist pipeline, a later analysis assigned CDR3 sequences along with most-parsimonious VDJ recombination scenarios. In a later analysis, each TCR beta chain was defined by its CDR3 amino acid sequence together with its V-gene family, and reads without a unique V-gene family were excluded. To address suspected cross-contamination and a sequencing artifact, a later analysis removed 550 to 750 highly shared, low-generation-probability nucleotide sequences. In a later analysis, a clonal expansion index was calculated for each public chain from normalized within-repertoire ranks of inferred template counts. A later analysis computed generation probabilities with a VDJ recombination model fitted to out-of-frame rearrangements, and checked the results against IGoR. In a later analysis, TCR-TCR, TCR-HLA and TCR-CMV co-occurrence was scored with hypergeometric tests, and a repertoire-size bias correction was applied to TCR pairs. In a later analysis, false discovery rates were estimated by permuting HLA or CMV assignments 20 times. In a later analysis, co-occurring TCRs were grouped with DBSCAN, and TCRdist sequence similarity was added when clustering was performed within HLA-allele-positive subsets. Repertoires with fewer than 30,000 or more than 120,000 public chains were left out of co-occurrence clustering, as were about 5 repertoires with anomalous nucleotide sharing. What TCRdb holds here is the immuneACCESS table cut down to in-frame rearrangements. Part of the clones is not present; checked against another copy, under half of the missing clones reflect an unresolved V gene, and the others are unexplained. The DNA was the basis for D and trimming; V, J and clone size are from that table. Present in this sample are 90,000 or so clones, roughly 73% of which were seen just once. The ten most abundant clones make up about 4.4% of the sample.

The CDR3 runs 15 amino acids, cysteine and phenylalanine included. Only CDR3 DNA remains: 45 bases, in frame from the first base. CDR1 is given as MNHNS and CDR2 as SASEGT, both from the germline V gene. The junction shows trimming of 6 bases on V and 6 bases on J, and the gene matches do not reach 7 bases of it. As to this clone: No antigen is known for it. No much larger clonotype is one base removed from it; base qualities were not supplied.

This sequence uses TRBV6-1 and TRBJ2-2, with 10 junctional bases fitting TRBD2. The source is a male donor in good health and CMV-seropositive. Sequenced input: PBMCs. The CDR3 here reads CASSPGTSEAGELFF. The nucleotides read TGTGCCAGCAGCCCCGGGACTAGCGAGGCCGGGGAGCTGTTTTTT.